Following are 5 T cell receptor beta chains from one sample sequenced in a study of shared clonotypes between healthy human individuals. The data were produced by immunoSEQ multiplex PCR, yet TCRdb's version contains in-frame clones alone and is incomplete. Found here are about 490,000 clones, 78% of them singletons; the top ten hold approximately 12%. Sequencing input: PBMCs. The receptors derive from a woman between 40 and 50 years old in good health. Some clones in this sample may be carry-over from other donors' samples.

This rearrangement joins TRBV27 to TRBJ2-6; possibly TRBD1 or TRBD2 for D (5 bases each). Germline V CDR1 and CDR2: MNHEY, SMNVEV (reference sequence). The CDR3 runs to 16 residues. Trimming removed 5 bases from V and 0 bases from J, with 11 bases in between. The CDR3 here is CASSRGPLSGANVLTF. CDR3 nucleotide sequence: TGTGCCAGCAGTCGGGGACCACTCTCTGGGGCCAACGTCCTGACTTTC.

V usage is TRBV4-3 and J usage is TRBJ2-5, with D unresolved. Germline assignment: CDR1 LGHNA and CDR2 YSLEER. The CDR3 is 13 amino acids. The V end was cut by 3 bases, the J end by 5 bases, with 10 bases between. CDR3 coding DNA: TGCGCCAGCAGCCAGGGGATCGCGGAGACCCAGTACTTC. It specifies CASSQGIAETQYF.

Worth noting for this clone: Possible read error: a much larger clone is one base away. J is TRBJ2-3 and V is TRBV30; 8 bases match TRBD1. CDR3 length: 14 residues. Germline CDR1 GTSNPN, CDR2 SVGIG (reference sequence). CDR3 coding DNA: TGTGCCTGGGGGGGGACAGGAGCAACAGTTACGCAGTATTTT. Its protein is CAWGGTGATVTQYF.

This CDR3 is CASSYYWTEDEKLFF. DNA of the CDR3: TGTGCCAGCAGCTATTATTGGACAGAAGATGAAAAACTGTTTTTT. This chain links TRBV5-6 with TRBJ1-4, with D perhaps TRBD1 (6 bases). Looked up from germline, CDR1 is SGHDT and CDR2 is YYEEEE. V was clipped by 3 bases and J by 6 bases, with 15 bases between them. CDR3 size: 15 residues.

The V gene is TRBV28, the J gene TRBJ2-7, with D uncertain. The V end was cut by 4 bases, the J end by 9 bases, with 13 bases between. The CDR3 runs 12 residues. From germline, CDR1 is MDHEN and CDR2 SYDVKM. The CDR3 DNA reads as TGTGCCAGCAGTTCTCGGGCAGAGCGGCAGTACTTC. Amino acid sequence: CASSSRAERQYF.